The present TCR beta chain was sequenced within a study of monozygotic twins with inflammatory bowel disease (dated by TCRdb to the late 2010s). Regarding the study in general: The full study comprised around 28 monozygotic twin pairs: nine German pairs (four IBD-concordant, five IBD-discordant) and 19 IBD-discordant Danish pairs. The search for disease-associated traits relied mainly on comparing, within discordant pairs, IBD patients with their genetically identical healthy co-twins. Each individual had, on average, about 151 000 unique TCRalpha sequences and 181 000 unique TCRbeta sequences available for analysis. What the study reported, not specific to this receptor: A decrease in TCRbeta repertoire diversity, as measured by inverse Simpson index, was observed in IBD patients compared with their healthy co-twins. Concordant and discordant twins showed no difference in repertoire similarity, possibly because of limited statistical power. Compared with healthy twins, IBD patients had fewer clonotypes in common with other individuals, a difference most pronounced in patients showing signs of disease activity. The analysis was unable to tell apart different T cell subtypes. Because patients received different immunosuppressive treatments, the repertoires may have picked up extra background noise and variability between individuals. No single strong signal or clonotype linked to IBD turned up in the results, so the idea that one exists was not supported.

Via the germline V gene, CDR1 is KGHDR and CDR2 SFDVKD. Reading from cysteine to phenylalanine, the CDR3 counts 15 amino acids. Only the protein is on record. A roughly 2.5 ml peripheral blood sample was drawn into PAXgene tubes per donor and stored at -80°C. Total RNA was isolated from whole blood with the PAXgene blood miRNA kit on an automated QIAcube, without T cell sorting. Peripheral blood from monozygotic twin pairs who were concordant or discordant for inflammatory bowel disease underwent deep TCRalpha and TCRbeta repertoire profiling using unique molecular barcoding. Smoking habits were recorded for all twin pairs, and individuals were classified as current, former or never smokers. To prepare the library, 5' RACE was applied. Preparation of each TCR library used about 4,000 ng of total RNA. For each sample, cDNA was synthesized in eight separate reactions using SMARTScribe reverse transcriptase. Unique molecular identifiers containing a 6-nucleotide sample barcode were introduced through template switching during cDNA synthesis. Two nested PCRs of about 15 and 9 cycles amplified the TCRalpha and TCRbeta cDNA, and bead purification followed each PCR. Before amplification, the cDNA was both treated with uracil DNA-glycosylase and purified with the QIAquick PCR purification kit. In the second PCR, Illumina TruSeq-compatible adapters and sample-specific barcodes were added. TapeStation and Qubit were used to check library quality and concentration, and approximately 5.4 ng of each library was pooled. Sequencing of pooled libraries was carried out on an Illumina HiSeq2500 single-index Rapid Run using 2 x 100 bp reads and custom sequencing primers. As for the original processing: UMI-based consensus assembly with MiGEC version 1.2.6 was used to correct PCR and sequencing errors. MiXCR version 2.1.1 was used to carry out V(D)J alignment, clonotype assembly and CDR3 extraction. Normalisation of gene usage, clonotype sharing and MAIT/NKT TCR abundance was achieved by analysing the top 1000, 10 000 and 20 000 clonotypes per sample. Diversity was computed as the inverse Simpson index with the vegan R package after downsampling to 27 000 UMIs. Paired Mann-Whitney U tests were applied to discordant twin pairs, and Benjamini-Hochberg correction was used for multiple testing. Based on TCRdb reprocessing of the reads, there is one entry per CDR3 protein sequence, and DNA is missing. The V and J calls and clone size are TCRdb's, not the authors'. The table kept for this sample lists approximately 160,000 distinct CDR3 sequences. Roughly 7.4% of the sample goes to the ten largest clones.

As regards this clonotype: Its target antigen remains unknown.

This chain joins TRBV24-1 to TRBJ2-1; TCRdb's D gene call, TRBD1, goes unchecked for lack of DNA. The sequence was obtained from a human donor with ulcerative colitis or Crohn's disease, or a healthy co-twin of an affected twin (not recorded which). Material for sequencing was blood. This receptor has the CDR3 CATSDSPPRPNEQFF.